This record covers a single T cell receptor beta chain. The sample comes from a study of early T cells in non-severe SARS-CoV-2 infection. Germline CDR1 reads SQVTM; CDR2 reads ANQGSEA. The CDR3 has 14 amino acids. V lost 4 bases, J lost 4 bases, and 16 bases lay in between. TCRdb recomputed calls from the 5' RACE reads with MiXCR, one row per CDR3 protein. The data show more than 70,000 distinct CDR3 sequences, approximately 10% seen once. This sequence originates from an adult who was a healthcare worker with PCR-confirmed SARS-CoV-2 infection or an uninfected control (not recorded which). The chain joins TRBV29-1 to TRBJ1-1; a possible D gene is TRBD1 (5 bases). The specimen comprised whole blood, sampled at baseline. DNA for the CDR3: TGCAGCGTTGGCCCCCTGGGGCAAGGCACTGAAGCTTTCTTT. It specifies CSVGPLGQGTEAFF.